The TCR beta chain described here comes from a study of T cell responses to AZD1222 COVID-19 vaccine (dated by TCRdb to the early 2020s). General notes on the study: A total of 230 to 250 trial participants underwent TCR sequencing, of whom 207 had received two doses of AZD1222 and about 25 had received two doses of the MenACWY control vaccine. Trial participants were enrolled into age subgroups of 18-55, 56-69 and 70-plus years, which contained approximately 150, 28 and 58 TCR-sequenced participants, respectively.

As to this clone: Its antigen specificity is not known. Base qualities are missing; no much larger clone stands one base away. This sample also contains other DNA sequences that code for the same CDR3.

Per the germline V gene (reference sequence), SGHNT is the CDR1 and YYREEE is the CDR2. Deletion took 2 bases off V and 0 bases off J, with a span of 8 bases between the germline ends. The CDR3 runs 14 amino acids, cysteine and phenylalanine included. The read is trimmed to its CDR3 DNA, 42 bases read in frame from base 1. The CDR3 regions of human TCRbeta chains were analyzed by immunosequencing. As for the authors' bioinformatics: Repertoire TCRs were checked for matches against a reference library of SARS-CoV-2-specific TCRs that had been generated using the MIRA antigen-specificity platform. Breadth was defined as the fraction of unique TCRs that were SARS-CoV-2-associated. Depth was defined as the fraction of total T cells that were SARS-CoV-2-associated. Each spike-specific TCR was assigned to its reactive spike region and to a CD4 or CD8 class using the MIRA data. Log10-transformed breadth and depth values were compared by one-way ANOVA with Sidak's multiple comparisons tests. The table comes from immuneACCESS by way of TCRdb, which keeps in-frame sequences with V and J called. Part of the clones is missing from these tables; in studies checked, under half for an unresolved V gene and the rest for unknown reasons. The V and J calls and clone size come from that table; D and trimming were worked out from the DNA. The sample table holds 90,000 to 120,000 clones, of which roughly 89% were seen once. The ten top clones hold approximately 3.1% of the sample.

This specimen's time point label, interpreted: baseline before first vaccination. What the treatment or condition label conveys for this sample: meningococcal conjugate vaccine given as trial control. The vaccinee samples were drawn from two UK trials, COV001 and COV002, one of which was a single-blind randomized controlled phase 2/3 trial testing AZD1222 (ChAdOx1 nCoV-19) in healthy adults. Trial participant PBMC samples were collected at day 0 and day 28 after the second dose for TCRbeta chain sequencing. Beyond this particular receptor, the publication reports: After two AZD1222 doses, spike-specific TCR breadth and depth were significantly higher than at day 0 and than in MenACWY recipients. Participants were mostly white British, with more females than males. The authors suggested clonal diversity may have been underestimated. Nearly half of unique spike-specific TCRs reportedly recognized epitopes outside regions mutated in the B.1.351 and B.1.1.7 variants. The whole spike protein was spanned by vaccine-associated CD4 TCRs, and dominant responses were seen in regions 160-218 and 743-854. Conclusions about previously exposed vaccinees were limited because only five to seven AZD1222 recipients were SARS-CoV-2 seropositive at baseline. In the small 56-69-year group, the increase in depth fell short of significance, most likely because of low power. Because no samples from the day 14 peak response were available, repertoires could be characterized only after the peak T cell response.

The input for sequencing was peripheral blood, taken on day 0 of MenACWY control vaccination. The receptor's source is an adult in good health. The V and J genes are TRBV5-4 and TRBJ1-2, with TRBD1 perhaps the D gene, on 6 matching bases. The CDR3 here reads CASSLQGANYGYTF. The bases are TGTGCCAGCAGCTTACAGGGAGCTAACTATGGCTACACCTTC.